This is a list of T cell receptor beta chains from one sample in a study of graft-versus-host responses after intestinal transplantation. Their antigens remain unidentified. TCRdb's table, derived via immunoSEQ multiplex PCR, lists solely in-frame clones and lacks some. This sample has fewer than 150,000 clones, with around 90% found just once. Specimen: unstimulated CD4+ T cells sorted from spleen or lymph node cells, collected before intestinal transplant. These receptors were obtained from a human donor who received an intestinal transplant. Both conserved end residues are part of each CDR3. The D gene is left open where the match is weak. Size values are once, few and many counts, or a class for expanded clones, and some rows have none.

size: NA
V: TRBV4-1
J: TRBJ2-3
D: NA
DNA: TGCGCCAGCAGCCAAACGGGGAGAGGAACAGATACGCAGTATTTT
CDR3: CASSQTGRGTDTQYF

size: NA
V: TRBV19
J: TRBJ2-3
D: TRBD2
DNA: TGTGCCAGTAGTGAGCCGGGACTAGCGGGGGGGTCGTATTTT
CDR3: CASSEPGLAGGSYF

size: NA
V: TRBV9
J: TRBJ2-3
D: NA
DNA: TGTGCCAGCACCTCCGCGGGGGCCCTCCGGGATACGCAGTATTTT
CDR3: CASTSAGALRDTQYF

size: NA
V: TRBV29-1
J: TRBJ1-2
D: NA
DNA: TGCAGCGTTTCCACAGGGCGCTATGGCTACACCTTC
CDR3: CSVSTGRYGYTF

size: NA
V: TRBV29-1
J: TRBJ1-2
D: NA
DNA: TGCAGCGTTGAAGATGAACAGCCCTATGGCTACACCTTC
CDR3: CSVEDEQPYGYTF

size: NA
V: TRBV7-8
J: TRBJ1-2
D: NA
DNA: TGTGCCAGCAGCTCCCCCGGACGGAACTATGGCCACACCTTC
CDR3: CASSSPGRNYGHTF

size: once
V: TRBV7-9
J: TRBJ2-7
D: TRBD2
DNA: TGTGCCAGCAGTCGTAGCGGGGGGATTAACGAGCAGTACTTC
CDR3: CASSRSGGINEQYF

size: NA
V: TRBV19
J: TRBJ1-1
D: TRBD1
DNA: TGTGCCAGTAGCTCCGGGACAGGGGGATTTAACACTGAAGCTTTCTTT
CDR3: CASSSGTGGFNTEAFF

size: once
V: TRBV5-1
J: TRBJ2-3
D: NA
DNA: TGCGCCAGCAGCTTGTCACAGAACACAGATACGCAGTATTTT
CDR3: CASSLSQNTDTQYF

size: NA
V: TRBV20-1
J: TRBJ1-1
D: NA
DNA: TGCAGTGCAAAAGGGGGGGGAGCTTTCTTT
CDR3: CSAKGGGAFF

size: NA
V: TRBV7-9
J: TRBJ1-2
D: TRBD1
DNA: TGTGCCAGCAGCTTAGCGCAGGGGGATCGAACCTATGGCTACACCTTC
CDR3: CASSLAQGDRTYGYTF

size: NA
V: TRBV19
J: TRBJ2-7
D: NA
DNA: TGTGCCAGTAGTATGGGGACGGGGACCTTCTACGAGCAGTACTTC
CDR3: CASSMGTGTFYEQYF

size: NA
V: TRBV9
J: TRBJ1-2
D: TRBD1
DNA: TGTGCCAGCAGCCCGAGCGGGACAGGGGGGGATGGCTACACCTTC
CDR3: CASSPSGTGGDGYTF

size: NA
V: TRBV6-5
J: TRBJ1-2
D: TRBD1
DNA: TGTGCCAGCAGGTCCGGGACAGGGTATGGCTACACCTTC
CDR3: CASRSGTGYGYTF

size: NA
V: TRBV18
J: TRBJ2-7
D: NA
DNA: TGTGCCAGCTCACCTTTAGAGGTGGGCTCCTACGAGCAGTACTTC
CDR3: CASSPLEVGSYEQYF

size: NA
V: TRBV7-8
J: TRBJ1-1
D: NA
DNA: TGTGCCAGCAGCTATAGGGACGGCCTCACTGAAGCTTTCTTT
CDR3: CASSYRDGLTEAFF

size: NA
V: TRBV9
J: TRBJ1-6
D: NA
DNA: TGTGCCAGCAGCGTCCTCCAGGGAGGGAATTCACCCCTCCACTTT
CDR3: CASSVLQGGNSPLHF

size: NA
V: TRBV6-5
J: TRBJ1-5
D: TRBD1
DNA: TGTGCCGTCGGCAGGGGGGATGCTCAGCCCCAGCATTTT
CDR3: CAVGRGDAQPQHF

size: once
V: TRBV27
J: TRBJ1-6
D: NA
DNA: TGTGCCAGCAGTTTGGACAGTCATAATTCACCCCTCCACTTT
CDR3: CASSLDSHNSPLHF

size: few
V: TRBV19
J: TRBJ1-2
D: NA
DNA: TGTGCCAGTAGTGGGCTAAGCAGGGGCAACTATGGCTACACCTTC
CDR3: CASSGLSRGNYGYTF

size: few
V: TRBV4-1
J: TRBJ2-1
D: TRBD2
DNA: TGCGCCAGCAGCGTCGTGACTAGCGGGGGGCGAATAACCTACAATGAGCAGTTCTTC
CDR3: CASSVVTSGGRITYNEQFF

size: NA
V: TRBV7-2
J: TRBJ1-3
D: NA
DNA: TGTGCCAGCAGCTTAGGGCACTGGAACACCATATATTTT
CDR3: CASSLGHWNTIYF

size: NA
V: TRBV6-5
J: TRBJ1-2
D: NA
DNA: TGTGCCAGCAGTTCCCGCCCCGACGTCTATGGCTACACCTTC
CDR3: CASSSRPDVYGYTF

size: NA
V: TRBV6-5
J: TRBJ2-1
D: NA
DNA: TGTGCCAGCAGTTACTCGAGTTATGCCGGTTACAATGAGCAGTTCTTC
CDR3: CASSYSSYAGYNEQFF

size: NA
V: TRBV7-9
J: TRBJ1-4
D: TRBD1
DNA: TGTGCCAGCAGCTTATCGGGACAGCCTAATGAAAAACTGTTTTTT
CDR3: CASSLSGQPNEKLFF

size: NA
V: TRBV7-9
J: TRBJ2-5
D: NA
DNA: TGTGCCAGCAGCCGCCAAGAGACCCAGTACTTC
CDR3: CASSRQETQYF

size: NA
V: TRBV9
J: TRBJ2-5
D: TRBD1
DNA: TGTGCCAGCAGCGGGGGGCAGGGGGCAATAGAGACCCAGTACTTC
CDR3: CASSGGQGAIETQYF

size: NA
V: TRBV5-1
J: TRBJ2-3
D: TRBD2
DNA: TGCGCCAGCAGCTCAACCACTAGCGGGGGGCCAGATACGCAGTATTTT
CDR3: CASSSTTSGGPDTQYF

size: NA
V: TRBV7-7
J: TRBJ2-7
D: NA
DNA: TGTGCCAGCAGCTTAGTAAAAGCTAGTTGTTACGAGCAGTACTTC
CDR3: CASSLVKASCYEQYF

size: NA
V: TRBV11-1
J: TRBJ2-7
D: NA
DNA: TGTGCCAGCAGCGTAAGGGACGGCTCCTACGAGCAGTACTTC
CDR3: CASSVRDGSYEQYF

size: NA
V: TRBV5-3
J: TRBJ1-1
D: TRBD1
DNA: TGTGCCAGAAGCACGGACAGGGGCACTGAAGCTTTCTTT
CDR3: CARSTDRGTEAFF

size: once
V: TRBV21-1
J: TRBJ1-2
D: NA
DNA: TGTGCCAGCAGCAAAGAAGGGACAGAGGGGATCTATGGCTACACCTTC
CDR3: CASSKEGTEGIYGYTF

size: NA
V: TRBV5-1
J: TRBJ2-1
D: TRBD2
DNA: TGCGCCAGCAGCTTGGGCGGGACTAGCGGGTACAATGAGCAGTTCTTC
CDR3: CASSLGGTSGYNEQFF

size: NA
V: TRBV6-1
J: TRBJ1-4
D: NA
DNA: TGTGCCAGCAGGACAATTCGGAGCGAAAAACTGTTTTTT
CDR3: CASRTIRSEKLFF

size: NA
V: TRBV2
J: TRBJ2-5
D: TRBD2
DNA: TGTGCCAGTAGTAGGCGGGGGACCTTCCAAGAGACCCAGTACTTC
CDR3: CASSRRGTFQETQYF

size: NA
V: TRBV6-6
J: TRBJ1-2
D: NA
DNA: TGTGCCAGCAGTTACTCGGGACACGGCTCTGGCTACACCTTC
CDR3: CASSYSGHGSGYTF

size: NA
V: TRBV19
J: TRBJ1-4
D: NA
DNA: TGTGCCAGTAACCGAGGCGGTCCTAATGAAAAACTGTTTTTT
CDR3: CASNRGGPNEKLFF

size: once
V: TRBV4-2
J: TRBJ1-2
D: NA
DNA: TGTGCCAGCAGCCAAGATCCAGGAGGGGGCTATGGCTACACCTTC
CDR3: CASSQDPGGGYGYTF

size: NA
V: TRBV4-2
J: TRBJ2-7
D: NA
DNA: TGTGCCAGCAGCCAAGAAATGGACTCCTACGAGCAGTACTTC
CDR3: CASSQEMDSYEQYF

size: NA
V: TRBV7-6
J: TRBJ1-1
D: NA
DNA: TGTGCCAGCAGCTTAGGACAGAGCAGAGCTGAAGCTTTCTTT
CDR3: CASSLGQSRAEAFF

size: NA
V: TRBV7-6
J: TRBJ1-5
D: NA
DNA: TGTGCCAGCAGCCCGAGCTCGGGGCAGCCCCAGCATTTT
CDR3: CASSPSSGQPQHF

size: once
V: TRBV27
J: TRBJ2-3
D: NA
DNA: TGTGCCAGCAGAAGCACAGATACGCAGTATTTT
CDR3: CASRSTDTQYF

size: NA
V: TRBV10-3
J: TRBJ1-2
D: TRBD1
DNA: TGTGCCATCAGTGAGGGGCAGGGGGATGGCTACACCTTC
CDR3: CAISEGQGDGYTF

size: NA
V: TRBV5-4
J: TRBJ1-2
D: NA
DNA: TGTGCCAGCAGCCCTGACAGGTTCATGGTAAAGGGCTACACCTTC
CDR3: CASSPDRFMVKGYTF

size: once
V: TRBV5-1
J: TRBJ2-5
D: NA
DNA: TGCGCCAGCAGCTTTCACCAAGAGACCCAGTACTTC
CDR3: CASSFHQETQYF

size: NA
V: TRBV6-1
J: TRBJ2-7
D: NA
DNA: TGTGCCAGCAAACCGGGACCCCTTACCTACGAGCAGTACTTC
CDR3: CASKPGPLTYEQYF

size: NA
V: TRBV6-5
J: TRBJ1-1
D: NA
DNA: TGTGCCACCCTCGAGGGGACTGAAGCTTTCTTT
CDR3: CATLEGTEAFF

size: NA
V: TRBV5-6
J: TRBJ2-3
D: NA
DNA: TGTGCCAGCAGCTTGATTGATACGCAGTATTTT
CDR3: CASSLIDTQYF

size: NA
V: TRBV11-2
J: TRBJ2-6
D: TRBD2
DNA: TGTGCCGGGGGGGGGTCGGGTCACAACTCTGGGGCCAACGTCCTGACTTTC
CDR3: CAGGGSGHNSGANVLTF

size: NA
V: TRBV18
J: TRBJ1-5
D: NA
DNA: TGTGCCAGCTCAGCAAACGTGGAGCCCCAGCATTTT
CDR3: CASSANVEPQHF

size: NA
V: TRBV4-1
J: TRBJ2-5
D: NA
DNA: TGCGCCAGCAGCCAATCCAGCCAAGAGACCCAGTACTTC
CDR3: CASSQSSQETQYF

size: NA
V: TRBV5-5
J: TRBJ1-2
D: TRBD1
DNA: TGTGCCAGCAGCGATGCACAGGGGAACTATGGCTACACCTTC
CDR3: CASSDAQGNYGYTF

size: NA
V: TRBV6-1
J: TRBJ1-4
D: NA
DNA: TGTGCCAGCAGACAAGGGTGGTTAAGTGAAAAACTGTTTTTT
CDR3: CASRQGWLSEKLFF

size: NA
V: TRBV2
J: TRBJ1-5
D: NA
DNA: TGTGCCAGCAGGTGGGGCAATCAGCCCCAGCATTTT
CDR3: CASRWGNQPQHF

size: once
V: TRBV23-1
J: TRBJ1-4
D: TRBD1
DNA: TGCGCCAGCAGAAACACCGGGACAGGGTCTGCAACTAATGAAAAACTGTTTTTT
CDR3: CASRNTGTGSATNEKLFF

size: NA
V: TRBV7-9
J: TRBJ2-4
D: NA
DNA: TGTGCCAGCAGCTTAAGTGGGGTCGGAAACATTCAGTACTTC
CDR3: CASSLSGVGNIQYF

size: NA
V: TRBV7-2
J: TRBJ1-2
D: NA
DNA: TGTGCCAGCAGCCAGGGCCGGGGGCCTAACTATGGCTACACCTTC
CDR3: CASSQGRGPNYGYTF

size: NA
V: TRBV5-4
J: TRBJ2-2
D: NA
DNA: TGTGCCCAGGGACAAGCGAACACCGGGGAGCTGTTTTTT
CDR3: CAQGQANTGELFF